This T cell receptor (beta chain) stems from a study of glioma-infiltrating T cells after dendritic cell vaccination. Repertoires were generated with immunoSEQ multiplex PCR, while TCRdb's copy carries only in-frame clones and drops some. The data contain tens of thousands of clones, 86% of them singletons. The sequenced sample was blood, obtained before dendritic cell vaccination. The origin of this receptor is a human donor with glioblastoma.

The CDR3 region has the DNA TGTGCCAGCAGCTCTAGACACGTAGACCGACAGGATGGCTACACCTTC. Its protein is CASSSRHVDRQDGYTF. The chain recombines TRBV7-2 with TRBJ1-2; D may be TRBD1 (6 bases). V was shortened by 4 bases and J by 6 bases, with 21 bases between the two germline ends. The CDR3 contains 16 residues. CDR1 is SGHTA and CDR2 is FQGNSA in the germline V gene.